The 15 T cell receptor beta chains listed next were all sequenced from one sample in a study of blood T cells in healthy people across ages (dated by TCRdb to the mid-2010s). The method behind the library was 5' RACE. The sequencing machine was an Illumina HiSeq 2500. A second roughly 6 to 11 cycle PCR used a sample-barcoded 5' primer and a J-beta primer mix. TCRdb trimmed public reads at Q25 via fastp, called clones via MiXCR and kept in-frame beta chains. Rows matching on CDR3 protein sequence are summarized as one entry with the most common DNA and genes. The sample records 1.5 million to 2 million distinct CDR3 sequences, over 25% of which are singletons. The ten largest make up 7.7% of the sample. The sequencing input was blood. These receptors were obtained from a woman aged 25 to 45 in good health.

This clonotype came up a few times. This chain joins TRBV4-1 and TRBJ2-1; D may correspond to TRBD1 or TRBD2 (5 bases each). This CDR3 region has 14 residues. Trimming stripped 1 base from V and 9 bases from J, with 13 bases between. CDR1 is MGHRA and CDR2 is YSYEKL in the germline V gene. As DNA, the CDR3 is TGCGCCAGCAGCCAAGGGGTTGAGGGGCCTGAGCAGTTCTTC. It specifies CASSQGVEGPEQFF.

This clonotype occurred once. The V gene is TRBV6-2 or TRBV6-3, the J gene TRBJ2-3, with D unresolved. The CDR3 loop spans 14 amino acids. CDR1 MNHEY and CDR2 SVGEGT come from the germline V gene. V was shortened by 2 bases and J by 2 bases, with 8 bases between the two germline ends. The CDR3 nucleotides are TGTGCCAGCAGTTACAGGGTGGCCACAGATACGCAGTATTTT. This encodes CASSYRVATDTQYF.

This clonotype has just one count. This rearrangement joins TRBV6-6 to TRBJ2-1; 8 bases are shared with TRBD1. Per the germline V gene, CDR1 is MNHNY and CDR2 is SVGAGI (reference sequence). V lost 4 bases, J lost 7 bases, and 6 bases stayed unmatched. The CDR3 extends over 14 amino acids. The CDR3 here is CASSWRQGSNEQFF. The CDR3 DNA is TGTGCCAGCAGTTGGCGACAGGGGAGTAATGAGCAGTTCTTC.

This clonotype was observed a single time. Here the CDR3 reads CASSLRRVNNEQFF. DNA for the CDR3: TGTGCCAGCAGTTTACGGAGGGTTAACAATGAGCAGTTCTTC. The chain couples TRBV6-5 to TRBJ2-1, with a tentative D call TRBD2 (6 bases). The ends were cut back, 4 bases at V and 5 bases at J, with 12 bases in the middle. This CDR3 region has 14 residues. CDR1 MNHEY and CDR2 SVGAGI come from the germline V gene.

This clonotype turned up a few times. The rearrangement uses TRBV28 and TRBJ2-3; D may be TRBD2 (5 bases). CDR3 length: 11 amino acids. Germline V gives CDR1 MDHEN, CDR2 SYDVKM. Trimming removed 7 bases from V and 6 bases from J, with 8 bases in between. CDR3 loop: CASTKRDTQYF. The DNA for the CDR3 is TGTGCCAGCACAAAGCGGGATACGCAGTATTTT.

This clonotype was found a few times. The chain carries TRBV12-3 or TRBV12-4 and TRBJ2-1, with TRBD2 identical over 10 bases. The ends lost 3 bases at V and 2 bases at J; junction bases unmatched: 10. The CDR3 runs 18 residues. CDR3 region: CASSLEAGGAAAYNEQFF. CDR3 in DNA: TGTGCCAGCAGTTTGGAAGCGGGGGGGGCAGCGGCCTACAATGAGCAGTTCTTC.

The gene calls are TRBV7-2 and TRBJ2-3, with 8 nucleotides matching TRBD2. Germline V gives CDR1 SGHTA, CDR2 FQGNSA. CDR3 length equals 14 residues. The V segment lost 7 bases and the J segment 6 bases; nucleotides outside the gene matches: 9. The CDR3, as DNA: TGTGCCAGCACCCAGGTTCGCGGGGGGGATACGCAGTATTTT. This codes for CASTQVRGGDTQYF.

This clonotype was observed many times. The chain carries TRBV25-1 and TRBJ2-7; TRBD1 matches at 9 bases. V shed 5 bases, J shed 1 base, and the junction held 6 bases outside the gene matches. Germline V gene lookup returns CDR1 MGHDK and CDR2 SYGVNS. The CDR3 runs 15 residues. The CDR3 coding sequence is TGTGCCAGCAGTTCCCCCGGGACAGGGTCCTACGAGCAGTACTTC. Protein: CASSSPGTGSYEQYF.

The chain combines TRBV20-1 with TRBJ2-7; 7 bases are a match to TRBD1. The J call may be faulty, since TRBJ2-5 better matches the DNA end. Germline V gives CDR1 DFQATT, CDR2 SNEGSKA (reference sequence). The CDR3 covers 14 residues. CDR3 in amino acids: CSARDPQQGETQYF. DNA of the CDR3: TGCAGTGCTAGAGATCCGCAACAGGGGGAGACCCAGTACTTC.

CDR3 DNA sequence: TGTGCCAGCAGCGCTTGGACCGTAGATACGCAGTATTTT. It translates to CASSAWTVDTQYF. The chain carries TRBV7-2 and TRBJ2-3; the D is unclear. This CDR3 spans 13 amino acids. Trimming cost V 5 bases and J 5 bases, with 11 bases left between them. Germline-derived CDR1 and CDR2 are SGHTA and FQGNSA.

This clonotype was counted only a few times. The V call is TRBV7-2, the J call TRBJ2-3; 7 nucleotides agree with TRBD2. The germline V gene encodes CDR1 SGHTA and CDR2 FQGNSA. Trimming cost V 5 bases and J 5 bases; bases outside gene matches: 22. This CDR3 has 19 amino acids. The DNA for the CDR3 is TGTGCCAGCAGCCGACCAGGCGGAAGCTCCTCCGGGGAGGGAGATACGCAGTATTTT. Protein: CASSRPGGSSSGEGDTQYF.

This chain links TRBV5-5 with TRBJ2-2; 7 bases fit TRBD1. Per the germline V gene, CDR1 is SGHKS and CDR2 is YYEKEE (reference sequence). J was trimmed by 0 bases and V by 4 bases; bases with no gene match: 9. The CDR3 spans 17 residues. The CDR3 loop is CASSNIQGLANTGELFF. For the CDR3, the DNA is TGTGCCAGCAGCAACATACAGGGGCTCGCGAACACCGGGGAGCTGTTTTTT.

J is TRBJ1-2 and V is TRBV5-6; D is perhaps TRBD1 (6 bases). The CDR3 consists of 14 residues. Germline V CDR1 and CDR2: SGHDT, YYEEEE. Trimming stripped 3 bases from V and 3 bases from J, with 12 bases between. The CDR3 sequence: CASSYMTGHYGYTF. CDR3 nucleotide sequence: TGTGCCAGCAGCTACATGACAGGCCACTATGGCTACACCTTC.

As concerns this clonotype: Mismatch with germline at one junction end may stem from a read error. This sequence joins TRBV7-2 and TRBJ2-6, with D perhaps matching TRBD1 or TRBD2 (6 bases each). The CDR3 length is 17 residues. The germline gives CDR1 SGHTA, CDR2 FQGNSA. The CDR3 bases are TGTGCCGGCAGCTTTTGGGGGGCGTCCTCTGGGGCCAACGTCCTGACTTTC. Translating it yields CAGSFWGASSGANVLTF.

This clonotype was seen only a few times. This chain joins TRBV4-1 and TRBJ2-3; 7 positions agree with TRBD1. The junction had 6 bases not matched to a gene; V was cut back by 4 bases and J by 2 bases. This CDR3 region has 15 residues. From germline, CDR1 is MGHRA and CDR2 YSYEKL. CDR3 amino acids: CASSRGRGLTDTQYF. In DNA, the CDR3 is TGCGCCAGCAGCCGCGGAAGGGGGCTCACAGATACGCAGTATTTT.